The rows below give T cell receptor beta chains drawn from one sample of a study of T-cell reconstitution after alpha-beta-depleted transplantation in children. TCRdb re-called the PCR reads through MiXCR, storing one row per CDR3 protein. The sample carries 95,000 to 120,000 distinct CDR3 sequences, 5.5% to 6.5% recorded once. Here the sequenced sample was PBMCs, mostly from graft donor cells, taken 360 days after TCRalphabeta/CD19-depleted stem cell transplant. Receptors originate from a male patient aged 2-15 years who had a stem cell transplant for acute lymphoblastic leukemia, so the T cells may come from the graft donor. CDR3s include the opening cysteine and the closing phenylalanine or tryptophan. The D gene is left open where the match is weak. Some rows mark clone size as missing; the rest say once, few, many or name a class of expanded clone.

few	TRBV7-9	TRBJ2-5	-	CASIRGTGGTETQYF	TGTGCCAGCATCAGGGGGACTGGCGGCACAGAGACCCAGTACTTC
once	TRBV6-1	TRBJ2-3	-	CASSWAASTDTQYF	TGTGCCAGCAGCTGGGCGGCTAGCACAGATACGCAGTATTTT
many	TRBV29-1	TRBJ2-2	TRBD1	CSATTNRGLSTGELFF	TGCAGCGCCACCACTAACAGGGGGCTCAGCACCGGGGAGCTGTTTTTT
many	TRBV4-3	TRBJ2-3	TRBD1	CASSPLPGQATDTQYF	TGCGCCAGCAGCCCTCTCCCGGGACAGGCCACAGATACGCAGTATTTT
many	TRBV28	TRBJ1-1	-	CASSAHFSGDTEAFF	TGTGCCAGCAGTGCCCATTTTTCGGGGGACACTGAAGCTTTCTTT
many	TRBV6-2/TRBV6-3	TRBJ2-3	TRBD2	CASSYSLLAGGTTDTQYF	TGTGCCAGCAGTTACTCTCTCCTGGCGGGGGGTACCACAGATACGCAGTATTTT
many	TRBV7-9	TRBJ2-3	TRBD2	CASSLGLAGAGDTQYF	TGTGCCAGCAGCTTGGGACTAGCGGGGGCGGGAGATACGCAGTATTTT
few	TRBV7-9	TRBJ2-5	-	CASSHPDIPGTQYF	TGTGCCAGCAGTCACCCCGACATACCAGGGACCCAGTACTTC
many	TRBV4-2	TRBJ2-3	-	CASSAPFRDTDTQYF	TGTGCCAGCAGCGCCCCCTTCAGGGACACAGATACGCAGTATTTT
-	TRBV4-1	TRBJ2-5	-	CASSQPNRLAETQYF	TGCGCCAGCAGCCAACCTAATCGGCTAGCGGAGACCCAGTACTTC